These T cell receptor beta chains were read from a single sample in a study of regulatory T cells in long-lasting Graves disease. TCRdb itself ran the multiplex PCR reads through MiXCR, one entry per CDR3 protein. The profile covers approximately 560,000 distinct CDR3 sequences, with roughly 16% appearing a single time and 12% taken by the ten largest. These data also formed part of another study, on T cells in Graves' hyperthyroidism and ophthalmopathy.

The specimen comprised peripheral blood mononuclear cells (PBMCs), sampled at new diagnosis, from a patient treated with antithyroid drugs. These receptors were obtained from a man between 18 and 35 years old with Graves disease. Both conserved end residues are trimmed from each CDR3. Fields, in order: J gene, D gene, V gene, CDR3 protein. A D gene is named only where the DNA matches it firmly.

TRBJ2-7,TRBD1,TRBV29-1,SVGQVLREQY
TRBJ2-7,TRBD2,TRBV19,ASSITLAGAEQY
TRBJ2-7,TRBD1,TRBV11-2,ASSMSRGPVYEQY
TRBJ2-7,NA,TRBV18,ASSPIPGPDGEQY
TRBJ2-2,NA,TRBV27,ASSFGRGGGELF
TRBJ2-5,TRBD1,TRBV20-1,SATWDRGETQY
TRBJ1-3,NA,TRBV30,ALTRGPGNTIY
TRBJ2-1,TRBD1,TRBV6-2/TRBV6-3,ASSTPIGTGTNEQF
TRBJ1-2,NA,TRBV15,ATSRAVGSGYGYT
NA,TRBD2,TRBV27,ASSGEREGPYEQY
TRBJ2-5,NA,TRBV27,ASSSRPGRRSQETQY
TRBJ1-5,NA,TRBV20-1,SASERYSNQPQH
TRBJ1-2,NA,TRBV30,AWTVQGEYGYT
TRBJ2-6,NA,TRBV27,ASSWSGGFPGANVLT
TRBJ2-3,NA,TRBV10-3,AISVEGRSTDTQY
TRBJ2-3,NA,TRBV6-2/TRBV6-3,ASSYGRGGTDTQY
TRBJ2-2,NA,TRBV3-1,ASSQHNTGELF
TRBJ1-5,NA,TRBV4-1,ASSQTVSSNQPQH
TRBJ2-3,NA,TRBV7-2,ASSLGGVSLITDTQY
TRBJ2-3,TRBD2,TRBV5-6,ASSFGLAGVEDTQY
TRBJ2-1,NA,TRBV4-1,ASSRPARSSYNEQF
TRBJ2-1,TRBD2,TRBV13,ASSRAGTSGSYEQF
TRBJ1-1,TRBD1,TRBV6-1,ATGQGGFGAF
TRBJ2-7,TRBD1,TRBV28,ASSLSGQGVDEQY
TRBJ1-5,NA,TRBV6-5,ASSSGNYKRQPQH
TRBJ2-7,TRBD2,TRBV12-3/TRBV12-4,ASRMSGLGVEQY
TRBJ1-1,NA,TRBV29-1,SVCSMNTEAF
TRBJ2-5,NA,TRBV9,ASSGAVNTQY
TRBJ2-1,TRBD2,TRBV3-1,ASSHPPGLAGLNEQF
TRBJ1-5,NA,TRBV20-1,SARDLYSNQPQH
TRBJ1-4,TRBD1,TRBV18,ASSPPTGQGPEKLF